A selection of T cell receptor beta chains follows, all from one sample in a study of cytomegalovirus exposure and HLA in healthy donors. The protocol was immunoSEQ multiplex PCR, while the TCRdb copy is restricted to in-frame clones and leaves out a portion. The sample lists tens of thousands of clones; about 78% were seen once. The specimen was PBMCs. The receptors were sampled from a male donor in good health and CMV-seropositive. The CDR3 runs from the conserved cysteine through the conserved F or W. Fields, in order: J gene, V gene, clone size, CDR3 length, D gene, CDR3 protein, CDR3 DNA. A D gene is named only where the DNA matches it firmly. Rows may omit the clone size; those that give it use once, few, many or a size class.

j_gene: TRBJ1-6; v_gene: TRBV28; abundance: -; len: 13; d_gene: -; CDR3aa: CASTQGYDSPLHF; CDR3nt: TGTGCCAGCACACAGGGTTACGATTCACCCCTCCACTTT
j_gene: TRBJ2-3; v_gene: TRBV6-6; abundance: -; len: 15; d_gene: -; CDR3aa: CASSWEGAITDTQYF; CDR3nt: TGTGCCAGCAGTTGGGAAGGGGCCATCACAGATACGCAGTATTTT
j_gene: TRBJ2-1; v_gene: TRBV7-6; abundance: -; len: 19; d_gene: TRBD2; CDR3aa: CASSLVWGREGQRPNEQFF; CDR3nt: TGTGCCAGCAGCTTAGTGTGGGGGCGGGAGGGCCAACGGCCCAATGAGCAGTTCTTC
j_gene: TRBJ2-1; v_gene: TRBV4-3; abundance: -; len: 17; d_gene: TRBD2; CDR3aa: CASSQKGSGGIYNEQFF; CDR3nt: TGCGCCAGCAGCCAAAAGGGGAGCGGGGGAATATACAATGAGCAGTTCTTC
j_gene: TRBJ2-3; v_gene: TRBV7-2; abundance: -; len: 17; d_gene: -; CDR3aa: CASSLGPRGYIADTQYF; CDR3nt: TGTGCCAGCAGCTTAGGTCCTAGGGGATACATAGCAGATACGCAGTATTTT
j_gene: TRBJ1-4; v_gene: TRBV27; abundance: -; len: 15; d_gene: TRBD1; CDR3aa: CASSPGDRAKEKLFF; CDR3nt: TGTGCCAGCAGTCCAGGGGACAGGGCCAAAGAAAAACTGTTTTTT
j_gene: TRBJ2-1; v_gene: TRBV11-2; abundance: -; len: 16; d_gene: TRBD1; CDR3aa: CASRRHRDRQNNEQFF; CDR3nt: TGTGCCAGCAGGAGGCACCGGGACAGACAAAACAATGAGCAGTTCTTC
j_gene: TRBJ1-6; v_gene: TRBV11-2; abundance: -; len: 16; d_gene: -; CDR3aa: CASSLGSSSYNSPLHF; CDR3nt: TGTGCCAGCAGCTTAGGGTCGAGCTCCTATAATTCACCCCTCCACTTT
j_gene: TRBJ1-2; v_gene: TRBV27; abundance: once; len: 12; d_gene: TRBD1; CDR3aa: CASRGQSRSYTF; CDR3nt: TGTGCCAGCAGGGGACAGTCTAGGAGCTACACCTTC
j_gene: TRBJ2-7; v_gene: TRBV28; abundance: few; len: 15; d_gene: -; CDR3aa: CASSSHLDRDYEQYF; CDR3nt: TGTGCCAGCAGTTCCCATCTGGACAGAGACTACGAGCAGTACTTC